The 14 T cell receptor beta chains listed next were all sequenced from one sample in a study of identical twins. TCRdb re-derived calls from the 5' RACE reads in MiXCR, one entry per CDR3 protein. The sample carries 200,000 to 250,000 distinct CDR3 sequences, approximately 5.9% recorded once. In addition, the sample was reused for a study of T cells expressing NK-cell markers.

Sequenced: CD8+ T cells sorted from blood. Receptor source: a woman between 18 and 30 years old in good health.

This clonotype has a count of ten or more. The chain links TRBV12-3 or TRBV12-4 to TRBJ2-7; D gene ambiguous. The length of the CDR3 is 12 residues. V shed 8 bases and J shed 1 base, with 9 bases lying between them. Here the CDR3 DNA reads TGTGCCAGCTCTTCCCTTTCCTACGAGCAGTACTTC. Residues: CASSSLSYEQYF.

This clonotype appeared many times. The V and J genes are TRBV12-5 and TRBJ1-6; D is ambiguous. Germline V CDR1 and CDR2: LGHNT, FRNRAP. The CDR3 sequence is 13 residues long. The V gene lost 7 bases and the J gene lost 9 bases, with 13 bases spanning the gap. CDR3 in DNA: TGTGCTAGTGCCCAATCCGTTGTTTCACCCCTCCACTTT. It translates to CASAQSVVSPLHF.

This clonotype has more than one count but fewer than ten. The V call is TRBV27, the J call TRBJ2-7; a possible D gene is TRBD2 (6 bases). V lost 5 bases, J lost 4 bases, and 15 bases lay in between. The CDR3 spans 14 residues. Germline V gene data show CDR1 as MNHEY and CDR2 as SMNVEV (reference sequence). The CDR3, as DNA: TGTGCCAGCAGTGCAGAAATGGGGGGATACGAGCAGTACTTC. As protein: CASSAEMGGYEQYF.

This clonotype has ten or more counts. The chain couples TRBV5-6 to TRBJ2-7; TRBD1 matches 9 bases. J gave up 6 bases and V 5 bases, and 6 bases lay outside the gene matches. The CDR3 has 13 residues. Germline V CDR1 and CDR2: SGHDT, YYEEEE. The CDR3 DNA follows: TGTGCCAGCAGACCAACAGGGGGCGGCGAGCAGTACTTC. Protein: CASRPTGGGEQYF.

This chain connects TRBV6-1 to TRBJ2-7, with 7 bases lining up with TRBD2. CDR1 and CDR2 (germline): MNHNS, SASEGT. The J segment lost 3 bases and the V segment lost 7 bases, leaving 9 bases of the junction unmatched. This CDR3 has 14 residues. CDR3 in amino acids: CASMERRESYEQYF. The CDR3 bases are TGTGCCAGCATGGAGCGGCGGGAGAGCTACGAGCAGTACTTC.

This rearrangement joins TRBV6-2 or TRBV6-3 to TRBJ2-7; a weak D match, TRBD1 (6 bases). The CDR3 loop spans 13 amino acids. In germline, CDR1 is MNHEY, CDR2 SVGEGT. Between the trimmed V and J ends, which lost 6 bases and 2 bases, there was a span of 11 bases. This CDR3 reads CASRQGMTYEQYF. The CDR3 DNA follows: TGTGCCAGCAGACAGGGAATGACCTACGAGCAGTACTTC.

The chain employs TRBV12-3 or TRBV12-4 and TRBJ1-1, with D possibly TRBD1 on 6 matching bases. V lost 5 bases, J lost 6 bases, and 10 bases lay in between. The CDR3 extends over 12 amino acids. CDR3 DNA sequence: TGTGCCAGCAGTCCAGGGGAATCTGAAGCTTTCTTT. Translation gives CASSPGESEAFF.

This clonotype came up many times. This sequence joins TRBV20-1 and TRBJ2-3; TRBD2 matches 7 bases. CDR3 length: 13 amino acids. J was trimmed by 1 base and V by 3 bases; bases with no gene match: 1. The germline gives CDR1 DFQATT, CDR2 SNEGSKA (reference sequence). The chain's CDR3 is CSASLAGTDTQYF. For the CDR3, the DNA is TGCAGTGCTAGCCTAGCGGGCACAGATACGCAGTATTTT.

This clonotype was detected many times. The CDR3 sequence: CASSLDVSGLEQFF. In DNA, the CDR3 is TGTGCCAGCAGCTTAGATGTATCAGGACTTGAGCAGTTCTTC. The chain has TRBV11-2 and TRBJ2-1, with D possibly TRBD2 on 5 matching bases. This CDR3 has 14 amino acids. From germline, CDR1 is SGHAT and CDR2 FQNNGV. The V end lost 0 bases, the J end lost 9 bases, and 12 bases lay between the germline ends.

This clonotype was picked up a small number of times. This sequence joins TRBV19 and TRBJ1-1; D is unresolved. V lost 3 bases, J lost 0 bases, and 5 bases lay in between. CDR3 length: 13 amino acids. Germline V CDR1 and CDR2: LNHDA, SQIVND (reference sequence). For the CDR3, the DNA is TGTGCCAGTAGTATCTCTATGAACACTGAAGCTTTCTTT. Its translation: CASSISMNTEAFF.

This clonotype was seen more than once but under ten times. This chain links TRBV14 with TRBJ2-7, with D possibly called TRBD1 or TRBD2 (6 bases each). The V gene lost 4 bases and the J gene lost 2 bases, with 12 bases spanning the gap. The CDR3 is 14 residues long. CDR1 is SGHDN, CDR2 FVKESK, per germline. Here the CDR3 DNA reads TGTGCCAGCAGCCGGGAGGACAGTACCTACGAGCAGTACTTC. Residues: CASSREDSTYEQYF.

This clonotype was observed a handful of times. This rearrangement joins TRBV20-1 to TRBJ2-1, with TRBD2 identical over 7 bases. Germline V lookup: CDR1 DFQATT, CDR2 SNEGSKA (reference sequence). The CDR3 totals 16 residues. V shed 3 bases and J 5 bases; nucleotides not matched to a gene: 13. The chain's CDR3 is CSARDGGSVMNNEQFF. CDR3 DNA sequence: TGCAGTGCTAGGGACGGGGGGTCCGTAATGAACAATGAGCAGTTCTTC.

The chain recombines TRBV12-3 or TRBV12-4 with TRBJ1-5, with 7 bases matching TRBD1. The CDR3 runs 14 residues. The J segment lost 2 bases and the V segment lost 6 bases, leaving 4 bases of the junction unmatched. CDR3: CASRVGQGNQPQHF. CDR3 nucleotides: TGTGCCAGCAGGGTTGGACAGGGCAATCAGCCCCAGCATTTT.

This rearrangement joins TRBV5-1 to TRBJ2-7; D not certain. The germline CDR1 and CDR2 sequences are SGHRS and YFSETQ. This CDR3 has 12 amino acids. Trimming removed 6 bases from V and 0 bases from J, with 7 bases in between. The chain's CDR3 is CASKGDSYEQYF. CDR3 nucleotide sequence: TGCGCCAGCAAGGGCGACTCCTACGAGCAGTACTTC.